These 14 T cell receptor beta chains came from one sample sequenced in a study of cytomegalovirus exposure and HLA in healthy donors. Profiling relied on immunoSEQ multiplex PCR, and the TCRdb table lists in-frame clones only, not all of them. The sample records 200,000 to 250,000 clones, around nine tenths being singletons. The sequenced material came from PBMCs. The receptor source for this set is a woman in her late teens or twenties in good health and CMV-seropositive.

This clone came up once. The V and J genes are TRBV4-1 and TRBJ2-1; 8 bases are shared with TRBD2. The junction had 5 bases not matched to a gene; V was cut back by 6 bases and J by 4 bases. Germline V gene data show CDR1 as MGHRA and CDR2 as YSYEKL. This CDR3 is built from 14 residues. The CDR3 sequence: CASRTLAAYNEQFF. The CDR3 DNA reads as TGCGCCAGCAGAACACTAGCGGCATACAATGAGCAGTTCTTC.

V gene TRBV27 combines with J gene TRBJ2-7; the D gene is possibly TRBD2 (7 bases). This CDR3 contains 16 residues. From germline, CDR1 is MNHEY and CDR2 SMNVEV (reference sequence). V lost 3 bases to trimming and J lost 7 bases, with 22 bases between them. The CDR3 DNA is TGTGCCAGCAGTTTGGTCCCGGCCAGGGGAGGGAGGGAGCAGTACTTC. As protein: CASSLVPARGGREQYF.

This clone was counted a single time. The gene calls are TRBV25-1 and TRBJ2-1; D not certain. This CDR3 region has 15 residues. Germline V gene lookup returns CDR1 MGHDK and CDR2 SYGVNS. The V and J ends lost 4 bases and 4 bases respectively, with 14 bases between them. CDR3 in DNA: TGTGCCAGCAGTGCGCCGGAGTACCTGTACAATGAGCAGTTCTTC. It is translated as CASSAPEYLYNEQFF.

This clone occurred many times. This chain uses TRBV5-1 with TRBJ2-7, with D tentatively TRBD1 (6 bases). Germline-derived CDR1 and CDR2 are SGHRS and YFSETQ. The CDR3 runs 15 residues. The V and J ends lost 4 bases and 2 bases respectively, with 16 bases between them. The CDR3 is CASSPPGRDTYEQYF. In nucleotides, the CDR3 is TGCGCCAGCAGCCCCCCCGGTCGGGACACCTACGAGCAGTACTTC.

The rearrangement joins TRBV5-1 to TRBJ1-1, with D perhaps TRBD1 (6 bases). Germline values: CDR1 SGHRS, CDR2 YFSETQ. This CDR3 comprises 16 residues. V lost 4 bases and J lost 3, with 19 bases in between. CDR3 nucleotide sequence: TGCGCCAGCAGCCCGGCGGGGGCCAGGGGAGACACTGAAGCTTTCTTT. Its translation: CASSPAGARGDTEAFF.

This sequence joins TRBV28 and TRBJ1-2, with unresolved D. The V end lost 6 bases, the J end lost 5 bases, and 13 bases lay between the germline ends. Looked up from germline, CDR1 is MDHEN and CDR2 is SYDVKM. This CDR3 spans 13 amino acids. In nucleotides, the CDR3 is TGTGCCAGCAGGCCTCCGGTACGGTATGGCTACACCTTC. Translated, it gives CASRPPVRYGYTF.

The CDR3 loop is CASSLVASGTYNEQFF. The CDR3 DNA follows: TGCGCCAGCAGCTTGGTAGCGAGCGGGACCTACAATGAGCAGTTCTTC. The chain is built from TRBV5-1 and TRBJ2-1; 7 bases map to TRBD2. Germline CDR1 and CDR2: SGHRS and YFSETQ. V lost 0 bases and J lost 2; bases outside the gene matches: 5. This CDR3 has 16 amino acids. The whole variable domain, remainder taken from reference TRBV5-1 and TRBJ2-1, is KAGVTQTPRYLIKTRGQQVTLSCSPISGHRSVSWYQQTPGQGLQFLFEYFSETQRNKGNFPGRFSGRQFSNSRSEMNVSTLELGDSALYLCASSLVASGTYNEQFFGPGTRLTVL.

The gene calls are TRBV5-1 and TRBJ1-3, with a weak D call TRBD1 (6 bases). Germline V lookup: CDR1 SGHRS, CDR2 YFSETQ. CDR3 size: 14 residues. V was pared by 0 bases and J by 3 bases, with 7 bases between. CDR3 sequence reads: CASSLAGVGNTIYF. CDR3 in DNA: TGCGCCAGCAGCTTGGCAGGGGTTGGAAACACCATATATTTT. The full variable domain, completed using reference TRBV5-1 and TRBJ1-3, is KAGVTQTPRYLIKTRGQQVTLSCSPISGHRSVSWYQQTPGQGLQFLFEYFSETQRNKGNFPGRFSGRQFSNSRSEMNVSTLELGDSALYLCASSLAGVGNTIYFGEGSWLTVV.

The CDR3: CAIKTGQGDEQYF. The CDR3, as DNA: TGTGCCATCAAAACCGGACAGGGCGACGAGCAGTACTTC. V usage is TRBV10-3 and J usage is TRBJ2-7; TRBD1 aligns across 8 bases. CDR3 size: 13 residues. The germline V gene encodes CDR1 ENHRY and CDR2 SYGVKD. Germline trimming cut 7 bases from V and 5 bases from J; bases unmatched to any gene: 7.

The genes are TRBV19 and TRBJ2-1, with 7 bases lining up with TRBD1. The length of the CDR3 is 14 residues. Germline values: CDR1 LNHDA, CDR2 SQIVND (reference sequence). After removal of 0 bases from V and 9 bases from J, the junction contained 5 bases not matched to a gene. The CDR3 sequence is CASSIEAGGSEQFF. For the CDR3, the DNA is TGTGCCAGTAGTATAGAGGCAGGGGGAAGTGAGCAGTTCTTC.

The CDR3 DNA reads TGTGCCAGCAGTTTGGCCCCTATGAGGCATTACGAGCAGTACTTC. Translated: CASSLAPMRHYEQYF. This sequence joins TRBV28 and TRBJ2-7, with D unresolved. There are 15 residues in the CDR3. Germline CDR1 reads MDHEN; CDR2 reads SYDVKM. Deletions cut 3 bases from V and 4 bases from J, with 16 bases between.

This sequence joins TRBV6-5 and TRBJ2-5; TRBD1 agrees at 7 bases. The ends lost 6 bases at V and 4 bases at J; junction bases unmatched: 8. CDR3 length: 14 residues. CDR1 is MNHEY and CDR2 is SVGAGI in the germline V gene. In DNA form, the CDR3 reads TGTGCCAGCAGGCTTAGGGGGCCCGGAGAGACCCAGTACTTC. This encodes CASRLRGPGETQYF.

The V gene is TRBV29-1, the J gene TRBJ2-3; TRBD2 agrees at 9 bases. V was clipped by 1 base and J by 3 bases; unmatched bases: 11. CDR1 and CDR2 from the germline V gene are SQVTM and ANQGSEA. The CDR3 length is 17 residues. CDR3 in amino acids: CSVEAWDSGSATDTQYF. The CDR3 coding sequence is TGCAGCGTTGAAGCATGGGATAGCGGGAGTGCAACAGATACGCAGTATTTT.

The chain combines TRBV25-1 with TRBJ2-5; D is ambiguous. The germline V and J ends were trimmed by 6 bases and 0 bases, with 11 bases remaining between them. Germline V CDR1 and CDR2: MGHDK, SYGVNS. The CDR3 sequence is 14 residues long. The CDR3 nucleotides are TGTGCCAGCAGCCCGTCGCGGAACCAAGAGACCCAGTACTTC. It is translated as CASSPSRNQETQYF. The full variable domain, rest sourced from reference TRBV25-1 and TRBJ2-5, is EADIYQTPRYLVIGTGKKITLECSQTMGHDKMYWYQQDPGMELHLIHYSYGVNSTEKGDLSSESTVSRIRTEHFPLTLESARPSHTSQYLCASSPSRNQETQYFGPGTRLLVL.